This T cell receptor beta chain was recovered during a study of cytomegalovirus exposure and HLA in healthy donors. Study results and limitations: In a later analysis, common viral pathogens appeared linked to several of the most significant clusters.

Primers included in the PCR were 60 Vbeta and 13 Jbeta primers. Produced via immunoSEQ multiplex PCR; TCRdb's table is partial and in-frame only. The table lists approximately 80,000 clones, with 1.1% in the top ten. Regarding this clone: Its antigen is not identified.

Germline assignment: CDR1 SGHAT and CDR2 FQDESV (reference sequence). This CDR3 has 14 amino acids. V lost 1 base, J lost 6 bases, and 12 bases lay in between. Sequencing was done on a sample of PBMCs. V is TRBV11-1 and J is TRBJ1-2, with D possibly being TRBD1 (5 bases). This TCR was recovered from a young woman in good health and CMV-seronegative. CDR3: CASSLGGTANGYTF. In DNA form, the CDR3 reads TGTGCCAGCAGCTTAGGCGGGACGGCGAATGGCTACACCTTC.